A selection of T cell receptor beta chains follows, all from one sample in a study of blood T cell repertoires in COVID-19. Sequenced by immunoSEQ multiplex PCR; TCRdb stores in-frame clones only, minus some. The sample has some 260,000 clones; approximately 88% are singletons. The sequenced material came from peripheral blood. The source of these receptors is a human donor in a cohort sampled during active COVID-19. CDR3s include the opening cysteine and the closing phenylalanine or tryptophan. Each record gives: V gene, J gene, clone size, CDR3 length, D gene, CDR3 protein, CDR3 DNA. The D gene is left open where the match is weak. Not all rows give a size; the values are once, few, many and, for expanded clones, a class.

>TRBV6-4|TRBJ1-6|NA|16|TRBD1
CASSESPRGTGSPLHF
TGTGCCAGCAGTGAGTCCCCCAGGGGGACGGGATCACCCCTCCACTTT
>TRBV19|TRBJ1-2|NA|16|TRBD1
CASSPAWTGIGYGYTF
TGTGCCAGTAGTCCCGCCTGGACAGGGATAGGATATGGCTACACCTTC
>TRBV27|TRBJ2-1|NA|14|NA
CASSFGTLNNEQFF
TGTGCCAGCAGTTTCGGGACTTTGAACAATGAGCAGTTCTTC
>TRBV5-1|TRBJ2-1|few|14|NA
CASSWTTGYNEQFF
TGCGCCAGCAGCTGGACTACAGGCTACAATGAGCAGTTCTTC
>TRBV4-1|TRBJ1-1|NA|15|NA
CASSQEGAMNTEAFF
TGCGCCAGCAGCCAAGAGGGGGCTATGAACACTGAAGCTTTCTTT
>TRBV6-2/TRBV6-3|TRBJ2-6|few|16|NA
CASSQSGLSGANVLTF
TGTGCCAGCAGTCAAAGCGGCCTATCTGGGGCCAACGTCCTGACTTTC
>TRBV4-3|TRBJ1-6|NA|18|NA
CASSQDLQGSGYNSPLHF
TGCGCCAGCAGCCAAGACCTCCAGGGTAGCGGGTATAATTCACCCCTCCACTTT
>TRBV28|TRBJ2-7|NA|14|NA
CASSFGMGGYEQYF
TGTGCCAGCAGTTTCGGAATGGGGGGCTACGAGCAGTACTTC
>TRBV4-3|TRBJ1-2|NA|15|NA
CASSQDGGGGYGYTF
TGCGCCAGCAGCCAAGATGGTGGGGGGGGATATGGCTACACCTTC
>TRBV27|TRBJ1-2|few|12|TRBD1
CASSYRGHGYTF
TGTGCCAGCAGTTACAGGGGTCATGGCTACACCTTC
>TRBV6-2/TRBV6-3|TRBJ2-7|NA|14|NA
CASSYRPGAFEQYF
TGTGCCAGCAGTTATCGACCAGGGGCCTTCGAGCAGTACTTC
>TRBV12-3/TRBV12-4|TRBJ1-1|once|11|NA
CASSLNGEAFF
TGTGCCAGCAGTTTAAACGGTGAAGCTTTCTTT
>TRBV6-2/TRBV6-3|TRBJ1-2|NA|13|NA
CASSYSGDYGYTF
TGTGCCAGCAGTTACTCCGGGGACTATGGCTACACCTTC
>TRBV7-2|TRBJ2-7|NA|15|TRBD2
CASSPSGGSSYEQYF
TGTGCCAGCAGCCCTAGCGGGGGTTCCTCCTACGAGCAGTACTTC
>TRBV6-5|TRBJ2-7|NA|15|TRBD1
CASRNGAGGTYEQYF
TGTGCCAGCAGAAACGGGGCAGGGGGCACGTACGAGCAGTACTTC
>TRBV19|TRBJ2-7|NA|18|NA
CASSIGRQLLSSSYEQYF
TGTGCCAGTAGTATAGGGAGACAGTTACTTTCGTCCTCCTACGAGCAGTACTTC
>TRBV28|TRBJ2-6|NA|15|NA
CASSFGSSGANVLTF
TGTGCCAGCAGTTTTGGGAGTTCTGGGGCCAACGTCCTGACTTTC
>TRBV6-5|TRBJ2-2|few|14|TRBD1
CASSQTGVAGELFF
TGTGCCAGCAGTCAAACAGGGGTAGCAGGGGAGCTGTTTTTT
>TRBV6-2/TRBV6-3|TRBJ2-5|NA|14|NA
CASSYSVVPETQYF
TGTGCCAGCAGTTACTCAGTAGTCCCAGAGACCCAGTACTTC
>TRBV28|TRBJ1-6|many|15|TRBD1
CASSLPTGVVSPLHF
TGTGCCAGCAGCTTACCGACAGGGGTCGTTTCACCCCTCCACTTT
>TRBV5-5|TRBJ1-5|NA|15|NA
CASSSVWQAGTPQHF
TGTGCCAGCAGCTCTGTCTGGCAGGCTGGCACGCCCCAGCATTTT
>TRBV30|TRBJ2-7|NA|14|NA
CAWSGELSTYEQYF
TGTGCCTGGAGTGGAGAACTCTCGACCTACGAGCAGTACTTC
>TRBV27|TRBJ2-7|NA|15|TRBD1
CASSLGTGPDYEQYF
TGTGCCAGCAGTTTAGGGACAGGACCCGACTACGAGCAGTACTTC